These T cell receptor beta chains were read from a single sample in a study of T cell repertoires in cytomegalovirus infection. The antigens these receptors bind are not known. TCRdb passed the reads through MiXCR, listing each CDR3 protein once. The sample yields a few hundred thousand distinct CDR3 sequences, almost 40% seen once. The sample in question was cultured PBMCs, obtained from culture after CMV antigen stimulation. The origin of the receptors is a human donor in good health (CMV status not recorded). Some clones in this sample may be carry-over from other donors' samples. The CDR3 runs from the conserved cysteine through the conserved F or W. The D gene is left open where the match is weak. Clone size, where shown, is once, few, many, or a class for clones that have expanded.

D: TRBD2; J: TRBJ2-7; V: TRBV7-8; size: few; length: 14; DNA: TGTGCCAGCAGCTCGGGACTAGCGCCCTACGAGCAGTACTTC; CDR3: CASSSGLAPYEQYF
D: -; J: TRBJ2-2; V: TRBV6-1; size: -; length: 17; DNA: TGTGCCAGCAGTGAAGTCCTGGGCAGGACGAACACCGGGGAGCTGTTTTTT; CDR3: CASSEVLGRTNTGELFF
D: -; J: TRBJ2-2; V: TRBV4-3; size: few; length: 16; DNA: TGCGCCAGCAGCCCTATGGGTACCGCTGGGACCGGGGAGCTGTTTTTT; CDR3: CASSPMGTAGTGELFF
D: TRBD2; J: TRBJ2-3; V: TRBV7-2; size: many; length: 16; DNA: TGTGCCAGCAGGTTCCCAGGACTAGCGAGCACAGATACGCAGTATTTT; CDR3: CASRFPGLASTDTQYF
D: -; J: TRBJ2-2; V: TRBV27; size: few; length: 13; DNA: TGTGCCAGCAGTTTTTCGGAGACCGGGGAGCTGTTTTTT; CDR3: CASSFSETGELFF
D: -; J: TRBJ2-6; V: TRBV7-9; size: -; length: 16; DNA: TGTGCCAGCAGCTCAACCACAGGGTCTGGGGCCAACGTCCTGACTTTC; CDR3: CASSSTTGSGANVLTF
D: -; J: TRBJ2-7; V: TRBV11-2; size: few; length: 11; DNA: TGTGCCAGCAGCATCAGCTACGAGCAGTACTTC; CDR3: CASSISYEQYF
D: TRBD1; J: TRBJ1-2; V: TRBV20-1; size: -; length: 12; DNA: TGCAGTGCAGTACAGGGGGCGAATGGCTACACCTTC; CDR3: CSAVQGANGYTF
D: -; J: TRBJ1-6; V: TRBV6-2/TRBV6-3; size: -; length: 14; DNA: TGTGCCAGCACTGAGGGGCGGTATAATTCACCCCTCCACTTT; CDR3: CASTEGRYNSPLHF
D: -; J: TRBJ1-1; V: TRBV20-1; size: -; length: 14; DNA: TGCAGTGCTACCGAGGACAACGTCCAAATGAAAGCTTTCTTT; CDR3: CSATEDNVQMKAFF
D: TRBD2; J: TRBJ2-5; V: TRBV11-2; size: few; length: 15; DNA: TGTGCCAGCAGCTTAACTAGCGGAGGCTGGGAGACCCAGTACTTC; CDR3: CASSLTSGGWETQYF
D: TRBD2; J: TRBJ2-5; V: TRBV5-6; size: -; length: 14; DNA: TGTGCCAGCAGGGCCAGAGCGGGGCTAGAGACCCAGTACTTC; CDR3: CASRARAGLETQYF
D: TRBD2; J: TRBJ2-1; V: TRBV2; size: -; length: 15; DNA: TGTGCCAGCATGAGGTTTGGCCTAGCGGGAGGTGAGCAGTTCTTC; CDR3: CASMRFGLAGGEQFF
D: TRBD2; J: TRBJ2-1; V: TRBV7-2; size: -; length: 15; DNA: TGTGCCAGCAGACAGCGGGAGGCCTCCTACAATGAGCAGTTCTTC; CDR3: CASRQREASYNEQFF
D: -; J: TRBJ1-1; V: TRBV24-1; size: -; length: 13; DNA: TGTGCCACCAGGCAGGAAAGGAACACTGAAGCTTTCTTT; CDR3: CATRQERNTEAFF
D: -; J: TRBJ1-1; V: TRBV6-5; size: -; length: 14; DNA: TGTGCCAGCAGCCCACAGGCGGTGAACACTGAAGCTTTCTTT; CDR3: CASSPQAVNTEAFF
D: -; J: TRBJ2-7; V: TRBV12-5; size: once; length: 11; DNA: TGTGCTAGTGCCTTTCTATACGAGCAGTACTTC; CDR3: CASAFLYEQYF
D: -; J: TRBJ2-1; V: TRBV7-8; size: few; length: 18; DNA: TGTGCCAGCAGCTTAGCGACGCCAGGGTCGATACCCTACAATGAGCAGTTCTTC; CDR3: CASSLATPGSIPYNEQFF
D: -; J: TRBJ1-6; V: TRBV7-2; size: -; length: 16; DNA: TGTGCCAGCAGCTTCGGACCGGGGTTGGTAGGGTCACCCCTCCACTTT; CDR3: CASSFGPGLVGSPLHF
D: -; J: TRBJ1-6; V: TRBV7-7; size: -; length: 13; DNA: TGTGCCAGCAGTAGGGGATATGGGTCACCCCTCCACTTT; CDR3: CASSRGYGSPLHF
D: -; J: TRBJ2-4; V: TRBV4-1; size: -; length: 15; DNA: TGCGCCAGCAGCCAAGACCCGGGACTCTCAAACATTCAGTACTTC; CDR3: CASSQDPGLSNIQYF
D: -; J: TRBJ1-3; V: TRBV7-9; size: few; length: 16; DNA: TGTGCCAGCAGCTTAGCTTTCGGGCTCTCTGGAAACACCATATATTTT; CDR3: CASSLAFGLSGNTIYF
D: TRBD1; J: TRBJ2-3; V: TRBV24-1; size: -; length: 14; DNA: TGTGCCACCAGTGACCCACGACAGGGGGATACGCAGTATTTT; CDR3: CATSDPRQGDTQYF
D: TRBD1; J: TRBJ1-6; V: TRBV10-3; size: -; length: 15; DNA: TGTGCCAGCCGGAGTTGGGGACAGCAAAGATCACCCCTCCACTTT; CDR3: CASRSWGQQRSPLHF
D: -; J: TRBJ2-3; V: TRBV12-3/TRBV12-4; size: few; length: 14; DNA: TGTGCCAGCAACCCCAGGGGTGGCACAGATACGCAGTATTTT; CDR3: CASNPRGGTDTQYF
D: TRBD2; J: TRBJ2-2; V: TRBV5-4; size: few; length: 19; DNA: TGTGCCAGCAGCTCGGCAAGGACTAGCGGGAGGTGGGCGACCGGGGAGCTGTTTTTT; CDR3: CASSSARTSGRWATGELFF
D: -; J: TRBJ2-5; V: TRBV7-9; size: -; length: 12; DNA: TGTGCCAGCAGCTTGCCGATGAAAACCCAGTACTTC; CDR3: CASSLPMKTQYF
D: TRBD1; J: TRBJ1-2; V: TRBV7-8; size: -; length: 15; DNA: TGTGCCAGCAGCTCTCTGCCCGGGACAGGGTGGGGCTACACCTTC; CDR3: CASSSLPGTGWGYTF
D: TRBD1; J: TRBJ1-4; V: TRBV29-1; size: -; length: 14; DNA: TGCAGCGCCGACGCCCCAGGGGGAAATGAAAAACTGTTTTTT; CDR3: CSADAPGGNEKLFF
D: -; J: TRBJ1-6; V: TRBV20-1; size: -; length: 13; DNA: TGCAGTGCCCAGAGCTCCTATAATTCACCCCTCCACTTT; CDR3: CSAQSSYNSPLHF
D: TRBD2; J: TRBJ2-1; V: TRBV11-2; size: -; length: 17; DNA: TGTGCCAGCAGCTACCCTCCGGAGCGGGGACTTGGGCATGAGCAGTTCTTC; CDR3: CASSYPPERGLGHEQFF
D: -; J: TRBJ2-4; V: TRBV6-1; size: few; length: 16; DNA: TGTGCCAGCGGGGATTCGAGGGCCGGGGCCAAAAACATTCAGTACTTC; CDR3: CASGDSRAGAKNIQYF
D: -; J: TRBJ1-3; V: TRBV7-2; size: many; length: 17; DNA: TGTGCCAGCAGCTTAGCGCGTAACAGGGCCACTGGAAACACCATATATTTT; CDR3: CASSLARNRATGNTIYF
D: TRBD1; J: TRBJ1-2; V: TRBV10-3; size: -; length: 17; DNA: TGTGCCATCAGTGAGTCACCTTCGGGACAGACTAACTATGGCTACACCTTC; CDR3: CAISESPSGQTNYGYTF
D: -; J: TRBJ2-5; V: TRBV20-1; size: -; length: 14; DNA: TGCAGTGCGACTCTCGCCGCAGTACAAGAGACCCAGTACTTC; CDR3: CSATLAAVQETQYF
D: -; J: TRBJ1-1; V: TRBV12-3/TRBV12-4; size: few; length: 14; DNA: TGTGCCAGCAGCCCGACAGGAATGAACACTGAAGCTTTCTTT; CDR3: CASSPTGMNTEAFF
D: -; J: TRBJ2-1; V: TRBV7-2; size: -; length: 16; DNA: TGTGCCAGCAGCTTAGACGGGTCGAGCTCCTACAATGAGCAGTTCTTC; CDR3: CASSLDGSSSYNEQFF
D: TRBD2; J: TRBJ2-7; V: TRBV7-2; size: -; length: 15; DNA: TGTGCCAGCAGCCACGCTCTAGCGGGAGTCGGTGAGCAGTACTTC; CDR3: CASSHALAGVGEQYF
D: -; J: TRBJ1-6; V: TRBV20-1; size: -; length: 16; DNA: TGCAGTGCTAGAGCAGGACTAAGCTCCTATAATTCACCCCTCCACTTT; CDR3: CSARAGLSSYNSPLHF
D: -; J: TRBJ1-6; V: TRBV11-2; size: -; length: 15; DNA: TGTGCCAGCAGCTCAGCCCTTGGGTACGGTTCACCCCTCCACTTT; CDR3: CASSSALGYGSPLHF
D: -; J: TRBJ1-5; V: TRBV4-1; size: -; length: 15; DNA: TGCGCCAGCAGCCAAGGCGGGATTAGCAATCAGCCCCAGCATTTT; CDR3: CASSQGGISNQPQHF
D: -; J: TRBJ1-5; V: TRBV28; size: few; length: 16; DNA: TGTGCCAGCAGCTCGCTCCGAGGGGGGGCTGGGCAGCCCCAGCATTTT; CDR3: CASSSLRGGAGQPQHF
D: -; J: TRBJ2-5; V: TRBV10-1; size: -; length: 13; DNA: TGCGCCAGCAGTGAGATGTCTAGCCGTACCGTGTACTTC; CDR3: CASSEMSSRTVYF
D: -; J: TRBJ1-2; V: TRBV20-1; size: -; length: 13; DNA: TGCAGTGCTAGAGATACAGGGAACTATGGCTACACCTTC; CDR3: CSARDTGNYGYTF
D: -; J: TRBJ1-5; V: TRBV6-2/TRBV6-3; size: -; length: 13; DNA: TGTGCCAGCAGTTACTCGAACCCTCAGCCCCAGCATTTT; CDR3: CASSYSNPQPQHF
D: -; J: TRBJ2-1; V: TRBV7-2; size: -; length: 13; DNA: TGTGCCAGCGGGGGGTTTCTGGACCCAAGACAGTTCTTC; CDR3: CASGGFLDPRQFF
D: TRBD1; J: TRBJ2-7; V: TRBV7-9; size: -; length: 14; DNA: TGTGCCAGCAGCCCGCAGGGGGCGCCCTACGAGCAGTACTTC; CDR3: CASSPQGAPYEQYF
D: -; J: TRBJ1-5; V: TRBV19; size: -; length: 12; DNA: TGTGCCAGTAGTAGTTCCTCTCAGCCCCAGCATTTT; CDR3: CASSSSSQPQHF
D: TRBD1; J: TRBJ2-6; V: TRBV7-6; size: few; length: 17; DNA: TGTGCCAGCAGCCTTACAGGGGGAAGCTCTGGGGCCAACGTCCTGACTTTC; CDR3: CASSLTGGSSGANVLTF
D: -; J: TRBJ2-6; V: TRBV6-2/TRBV6-3; size: -; length: 17; DNA: TGTGCCAGCTGTCGGGCCCTAGTCGACTCTGGGGCCAACGTCCTGACTTTC; CDR3: CASCRALVDSGANVLTF
D: -; J: TRBJ1-1; V: TRBV12-3/TRBV12-4; size: -; length: 18; DNA: TGTGCCAGCAGTTTCGGATTCTATGGCGACTCGTCGAACACTGAAGCTTTGTTT; CDR3: CASSFGFYGDSSNTEALF
D: -; J: TRBJ2-3; V: TRBV7-6; size: few; length: 10; DNA: TGTGCCAGCAGCACAGATACGCAGTATTTT; CDR3: CASSTDTQYF
D: -; J: TRBJ2-1; V: TRBV11-2; size: -; length: 14; DNA: TGTGCCAGCAGCTTAGGACCCCGATCGGGTGAGCAGTTCTTC; CDR3: CASSLGPRSGEQFF